This TCR beta chain is from a study of cytomegalovirus exposure and HLA in healthy donors. The PCR was carried out with 60 Vbeta primers and 13 Jbeta primers. Generated by immunoSEQ multiplex PCR, the TCRdb table keeps only in-frame clones and is missing some. The top ten clones hold roughly 2.5% of a sample with approximately 240,000 clones, around 80% of them seen once. The study's findings and limits: Sequencing probably produced one cluster of sequence variants that were highly shared.

The table lists this clone with a few counts. The antigen is undetermined. Trimming took 1 base from V and 1 from J; bases not matched to a gene: 0. From germline, CDR1 is SNHLY and CDR2 FYNNEI. The CDR3 spans 15 residues. Input material: PBMCs. This chain joins TRBV2 and TRBJ2-3, with 9 bases lining up with TRBD2. This clonotype was sampled from a woman in her sixties or seventies in good health and CMV-seropositive. CDR3 sequence reads: CASSEGGGGTDTQYF. CDR3 DNA: TGTGCCAGCAGTGAAGGCGGGGGGGGCACAGATACGCAGTATTTT.